This T cell receptor (beta chain) was retrieved from a study of early T cells in non-severe SARS-CoV-2 infection. Study as a whole: From unsorted whole blood, bulk RNA was sequenced, and the chains remained unpaired.

Concerning this clonotype: Its antigen is undetermined.

Researchers tagged individual cDNA molecules with unique molecular identifiers. TCRdb used MiXCR to reprocess the 5' RACE reads, holding one entry per CDR3 protein. The sample lists 35,000 to 45,000 distinct CDR3 sequences; around 5.7% were seen once. Findings of the study overall: Matching results from VDJdb favored anti-spike CD8 responses, leaving private and CD4 specificities undetected.

The CDR3 totals 16 residues. V dropped 5 bases and J dropped 0 bases, with 14 bases sitting between them. Germline assignment: CDR1 PRHDT and CDR2 FYEKMQ (reference sequence). This clonotype was sampled from an adult who was a healthcare worker with PCR-confirmed SARS-CoV-2 infection or an uninfected control (not recorded which). Source material: whole blood. The gene calls are TRBV13 and TRBJ2-1; D possibly corresponds to TRBD2 (6 bases). Here the CDR3 reads CASSPGGTDSYNEQFF. The CDR3 bases are TGTGCCAGCAGCCCCGGGGGTACCGACTCCTACAATGAGCAGTTCTTC.